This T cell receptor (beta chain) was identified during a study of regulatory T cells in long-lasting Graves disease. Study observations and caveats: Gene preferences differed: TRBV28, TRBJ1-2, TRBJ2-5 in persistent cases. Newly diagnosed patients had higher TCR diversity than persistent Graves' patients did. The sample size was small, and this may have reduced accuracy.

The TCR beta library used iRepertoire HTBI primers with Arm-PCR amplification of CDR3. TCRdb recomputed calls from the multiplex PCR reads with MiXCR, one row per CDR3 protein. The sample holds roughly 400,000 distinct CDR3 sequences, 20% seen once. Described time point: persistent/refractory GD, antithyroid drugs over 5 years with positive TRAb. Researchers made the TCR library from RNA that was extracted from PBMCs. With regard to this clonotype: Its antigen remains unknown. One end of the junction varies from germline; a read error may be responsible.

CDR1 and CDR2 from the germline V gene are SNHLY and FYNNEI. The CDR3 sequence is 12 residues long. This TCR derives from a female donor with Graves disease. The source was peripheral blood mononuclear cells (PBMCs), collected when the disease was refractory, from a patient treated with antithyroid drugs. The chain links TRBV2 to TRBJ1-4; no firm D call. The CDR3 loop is CAGSRTSEKLFF. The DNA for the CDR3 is TGTGCCGGCAGCCGAACTAGTGAAAAACTGTTTTTT.